This entry lists 27 T cell receptor beta chains sequenced from one sample in a study of OX40 agonist ivuxolimab in advanced cancers. Libraries were prepared through the immunoSEQ multiplex PCR assay. In its TCRdb copy, this immuneACCESS table keeps in-frame sequences only and misses some clones. Where compared with another copy, unresolved V genes explain less than half of these, and the others have no known cause. This sample has about 51,000 clones in its table, and 65% to 85% of those were observed once. The ten top clones hold around 2% of the sample. The source was CD4+ or CD8+ T cells sorted from blood, collected in a trial of the OX40 agonist ivuxolimab. Receptors originate from an adult with an advanced solid tumor such as melanoma, head and neck, liver or kidney cancer.

This chain joins TRBV29-1 and TRBJ2-3; unclear D gene. Trimming took off 7 bases at V and 0 bases at J, with 8 bases between the two ends. Germline CDR1 and CDR2: SQVTM and ANQGSEA. The CDR3 loop spans 12 amino acids. The CDR3 spells CSASLSTDTQYF. CDR3 sequence (DNA): TGCAGCGCCTCGTTGAGCACAGATACGCAGTATTTT.

The genes are TRBV6-1 and TRBJ2-7; the D gene could be TRBD1 or TRBD2 (5 bases each). The ends were cut back, 6 bases at V and 4 bases at J, with 16 bases in the middle. The germline gives CDR1 MNHNS, CDR2 SASEGT. The CDR3 has 14 residues. DNA for the CDR3: TGTGCCAGCAGCAGGGACGGCCTAGGGTACGAGCAGTACTTC. Encoded protein: CASSRDGLGYEQYF.

This chain connects TRBV5-1 to TRBJ2-1, with TRBD2 matching 10 bases. Germline trimming cut 0 bases from V and 2 bases from J; bases unmatched to any gene: 8. Germline V gives CDR1 SGHRS, CDR2 YFSETQ. The CDR3 sequence is 18 residues long. The CDR3 loop is CASSLVTSGMGPYNEQFF. CDR3 nucleotides: TGCGCCAGCAGCTTGGTTACTAGCGGGATGGGGCCCTACAATGAGCAGTTCTTC.

The chain has TRBV11-2 and TRBJ2-2; the match to TRBD2 covers 9 bases. V lost 0 bases to trimming and J lost 2 bases; unmatched junction nucleotides: 4. The CDR3 has 17 amino acids. Germline V CDR1 and CDR2: SGHAT, FQNNGV. The CDR3 loop reads CASSLDRLAANTGELFF. Written as DNA, the CDR3 is TGTGCCAGCAGCTTAGATAGACTAGCGGCTAACACCGGGGAGCTGTTTTTT.

DNA of the CDR3: TGCGCCAGCAGCAGTATCAGGAACACTGAAGCTTTCTTT. Translated: CASSSIRNTEAFF. The genes are TRBV4-1 and TRBJ1-1; D is unresolved. V was clipped by 5 bases and J by 1 base, with 8 bases between them. The CDR3 is 13 amino acids. Looked up from germline, CDR1 is MGHRA and CDR2 is YSYEKL.

The chain couples TRBV6-5 to TRBJ2-5; D not resolved. The V gene lost 6 bases and the J gene lost 5 bases, with 10 bases spanning the gap. The CDR3 has 12 amino acids. Germline CDR1 reads MNHEY; CDR2 reads SVGAGI. Here the CDR3 reads CASRPVGETQYF. The CDR3 DNA sequence: TGTGCCAGCAGACCCGTGGGGGAGACCCAGTACTTC.

This clone occurred once. The J gene is TRBJ1-3, the V gene TRBV28; 8 bases fit TRBD1. This CDR3 has 16 residues. The V gene end was trimmed by 5 bases and the J gene end by 0 bases; junction bases not matched to a gene: 6. Germline V gene data show CDR1 as MDHEN and CDR2 as SYDVKM. The chain's CDR3 is CASSTYTGGSGNTIYF. Here the CDR3 DNA reads TGTGCCAGCAGTACCTACACAGGGGGCTCTGGAAACACCATATATTTT. Together with reference TRBV28 and TRBJ1-3, the CDR3 gives the full variable domain: DVKVTQSSRYLVKRTGEKVFLECVQDMDHENMFWYRQDPGLGLRLIYFSYDVKMKEKGDIPEGYSVSREKKERFSLILESASTNQTSMYLCASSTYTGGSGNTIYFGEGSWLTVV.

The genes are TRBV28 and TRBJ1-2; tentatively, D is TRBD1 (5 bases). V dropped 5 bases and J dropped 5 bases, with 15 bases sitting between them. Germline lookup yields CDR1 MDHEN and CDR2 SYDVKM. There are 14 residues in the CDR3. CDR3 nucleotide sequence: TGTGCCAGCAGTGGCATCCAGGGATGGTATGGCTACACCTTC. This codes for CASSGIQGWYGYTF.

The chain couples TRBV10-1 to TRBJ2-2; D ambiguous. The germline V and J ends were trimmed by 0 bases and 6 bases, with 5 bases remaining between them. Per the germline V gene, CDR1 is WNHNN and CDR2 is SYGVQD (reference sequence). The CDR3 has 13 amino acids. CDR3 region: CASSESIPGELFF. In nucleotides, the CDR3 is TGCGCCAGCAGTGAGTCGATTCCCGGGGAGCTGTTTTTT.

The chain links TRBV18 to TRBJ1-2, with 7 bases matching TRBD1. Losses at the gene ends were 5 bases for V and 2 bases for J; bases not matched to a gene: 2. Germline CDR1 and CDR2: KGHSH and LQKENI. This CDR3 has 13 amino acids. In DNA, the CDR3 is TGTGCCAGCTCAGAACAGGGGAACTATGGCTACACCTTC. Translating it yields CASSEQGNYGYTF. Full variable domain (outside the CDR3, taken from reference TRBV18 and TRBJ1-2): NAGVMQNPRHLVRRRGQEARLRCSPMKGHSHVYWYRQLPEEGLKFMVYLQKENIIDESGMPKERFSAEFPKEGPSILRIQQVVRGDSAAYFCASSEQGNYGYTFGSGTRLTVV.

This clone was seen at least ten times. The rearrangement uses TRBV4-1 and TRBJ2-2; the match to TRBD2 covers 8 bases. The germline V gene encodes CDR1 MGHRA and CDR2 YSYEKL. Trimming took 6 bases from V and 4 from J; bases not matched to a gene: 13. CDR3 length equals 17 residues. CDR3: CASRHITGTRATGELFF. CDR3 nucleotides: TGCGCCAGCAGACACATTACCGGGACTAGAGCCACCGGGGAGCTGTTTTTT.

The gene calls are TRBV19 and TRBJ2-1; D possibly uses TRBD1 or TRBD2 (5 bases each). V lost 3 bases and J lost 12, with 21 bases in between. Germline loops: CDR1 LNHDA, CDR2 SQIVND (reference sequence). CDR3 length: 15 amino acids. The CDR3 sequence: CASSIQQAGPIGQFF. The CDR3 nucleotides are TGTGCCAGTAGTATCCAACAGGCGGGTCCAATTGGGCAGTTCTTC. The entire variable domain, with the rest obtained from reference TRBV19 and TRBJ2-1, is as follows: DGGITQSPKYLFRKEGQNVTLSCEQNLNHDAMYWYRQDPGQGLRLIYYSQIVNDFQKGDIAEGYSVSREKKESFPLTVTSAQKNPTAFYLCASSIQQAGPIGQFFGPGTRLTVL.

The chain joins TRBV30 to TRBJ2-7; D not resolved. The length of the CDR3 is 14 residues. CDR1 and CDR2 (germline): GTSNPN, SVGIG (reference sequence). Trimming shortened V by 0 bases and J by 4 bases, and 13 bases separated the two germline ends. For the CDR3, the DNA is TGTGCCTGGAGTGTACGACCCACGGCTTACGAGCAGTACTTC. Translating gives CAWSVRPTAYEQYF.

The rearrangement joins TRBV27 to TRBJ1-1; possible D gene TRBD1, 5 bases. Trimming left V 6 bases short and J 2 bases short, with 16 bases between. This CDR3 is 15 amino acids long. Germline V gives CDR1 MNHEY, CDR2 SMNVEV (reference sequence). The DNA for the CDR3 is TGTGCCAGCAGGGGCTGGCCAGGGAGTAACACTGAAGCTTTCTTT. Its translation: CASRGWPGSNTEAFF.

This sequence joins TRBV10-1 and TRBJ2-7; 10 nucleotides line up with TRBD2. V was clipped by 0 bases and J by 2 bases; unmatched bases: 1. Germline loops: CDR1 WNHNN, CDR2 SYGVQD (reference sequence). The CDR3 loop spans 15 amino acids. The CDR3 sequence is CASSESGTSAYEQYF. Written as DNA, the CDR3 is TGCGCCAGCAGTGAGTCAGGGACTAGCGCCTACGAGCAGTACTTC.

Here the CDR3 reads CASSLQGTSTDTQYF. The CDR3 nucleotides read TGCGCCAGCAGCCTACAGGGGACCAGCACAGATACGCAGTATTTT. The chain couples TRBV5-1 to TRBJ2-3, with TRBD1 identical over 7 bases. Germline values: CDR1 SGHRS, CDR2 YFSETQ. The J segment lost 0 bases and the V segment lost 4 bases, leaving 5 bases of the junction unmatched. The CDR3 has 15 amino acids.

This chain connects TRBV25-1 to TRBJ1-4; D unresolved. The ends were cut back, 6 bases at V and 1 base at J, with 3 bases in the middle. The CDR3 length is 12 residues. Germline V gene data show CDR1 as MGHDK and CDR2 as SYGVNS. The CDR3 reads CASRQTNEKLFF. In DNA, the CDR3 is TGTGCCAGCAGGCAAACTAATGAAAAACTGTTTTTT.

This chain uses TRBV6-5 with TRBJ1-6; TRBD1 matches at 7 bases. From germline, CDR1 is MNHEY and CDR2 SVGAGI. The V and J ends lost 3 bases and 8 bases, in that order; junction bases with no gene match: 7. This CDR3 contains 15 residues. CDR3 DNA sequence: TGTGCCAGCAGTTATACGACAGGGATTGATTCACCCCTCCACTTT. This gives the protein CASSYTTGIDSPLHF.

This clone was recorded only once. The chain joins TRBV27 to TRBJ2-7; D is undetermined. The CDR3 covers 13 residues. V was shortened by 6 bases and J by 2 bases, with 11 bases between the two germline ends. CDR1 is MNHEY, CDR2 SMNVEV, per germline (reference sequence). Written as DNA, the CDR3 is TGTGCCAGCAGAAGGACGGAAACCTACGAGCAGTACTTC. Translating it yields CASRRTETYEQYF.

V usage is TRBV5-1 and J usage is TRBJ2-5; D is unresolved. V lost 0 bases, J lost 4 bases, and 7 bases lay in between. This CDR3 region has 13 residues. In germline, CDR1 is SGHRS, CDR2 YFSETQ. DNA of the CDR3: TGCGCCAGCAGCTTGGGTGGTTCAGAGACCCAGTACTTC. This encodes CASSLGGSETQYF.

Sample share makes this clone medium-sized. The chain employs TRBV29-1 and TRBJ2-3, with D possibly TRBD1 on 7 matching bases. Trimming left V 5 bases short and J 9 bases short, with 15 bases between. The CDR3 covers 12 residues. Germline V gene data show CDR1 as SQVTM and CDR2 as ANQGSEA. The CDR3 spells CSVRLAGQTQYF. The CDR3 DNA reads as TGCAGCGTTCGGTTGGCGGGACAGACGCAGTATTTT.

The chain employs TRBV7-3 and TRBJ2-3; D unclear. The CDR3 is made up of 13 amino acids. CDR1 and CDR2 (germline): SGHTA, FQGTGA. With 3 bases removed from V and 2 bases from J, the gap between germline ends came to 6 bases. DNA of the CDR3: TGTGCCAGCAGCTTGAGAAACACAGATACGCAGTATTTT. It is translated as CASSLRNTDTQYF.

The rearrangement joins TRBV7-9 to TRBJ2-7, with a tentative D call TRBD2 (5 bases). Germline CDR1 and CDR2: SEHNR and FQNEAQ (reference sequence). CDR3 size: 14 residues. The V end lost 4 bases, the J end lost 7 bases, and 17 bases lay between the germline ends. The CDR3 sequence: CASSSTQRGKEQYF. In DNA, the CDR3 is TGTGCCAGCAGCTCCACGCAAAGAGGGAAAGAGCAGTACTTC.

This clone was observed a handful of times. The V and J genes are TRBV7-3 and TRBJ1-3; 8 positions match TRBD1. CDR1 and CDR2 from the germline V gene are SGHTA and FQGTGA. Germline trimming cut 7 bases from V and 0 bases from J; bases unmatched to any gene: 14. The CDR3 extends over 18 amino acids. The CDR3 here is CASNDSKQGVFSGNTIYF. CDR3 nucleotide sequence: TGTGCCAGCAACGACTCAAAACAGGGGGTTTTCTCTGGAAACACCATATATTTT.

V is TRBV5-6 and J is TRBJ1-2; D not certain. The V end lost 2 bases, the J end lost 7 bases, and 12 bases lay between the germline ends. The CDR3 runs 13 residues. Germline lookup yields CDR1 SGHDT and CDR2 YYEEEE. The CDR3 DNA is TGTGCCAGCAGCTTTAACACAGCAGGTGGCTACACCTTC. Amino acid sequence: CASSFNTAGGYTF.

The chain recombines TRBV5-1 with TRBJ2-1; 8 bases match TRBD2. V lost 2 bases to trimming and J lost 6 bases; unmatched junction nucleotides: 10. The CDR3 is made up of 16 amino acids. Germline loops: CDR1 SGHRS, CDR2 YFSETQ. The CDR3 DNA sequence: TGCGCCAGCAGCTTAAGGCCCAGCGGGAGTTCCAATGAGCAGTTCTTC. Translation gives CASSLRPSGSSNEQFF.

The rearrangement links TRBV28 to TRBJ1-5, with D possibly matching TRBD1 (5 bases). Trimming removed 3 bases at V and 0 bases at J, with 15 bases between. This CDR3 contains 17 residues. Germline V gene sequence: CDR1 MDHEN, CDR2 SYDVKM. CDR3 DNA: TGTGCCAGCAGTTTGCCCCAGGGCGGGGATAGCAATCAGCCCCAGCATTTT. The encoded protein is CASSLPQGGDSNQPQHF.